The TCR beta chain under discussion was sequenced for a study of blood T cell repertoires in COVID-19. Looking at the study overall: The origin of the acute and convalescent COVID-19 samples was the United States, Italy and Spain.

Germline V gives CDR1 LGHDT, CDR2 YNNKEL (reference sequence). With V trimmed by 5 bases and J by 2 bases, 3 bases remained unmatched. The CDR3 runs 14 residues. Clones were read by immunoSEQ multiplex PCR, and TCRdb kept only the in-frame ones, dropping some. The sample consists of approximately 19,000 clones, approximately 90% of them appearing once. V and J are TRBV3-1 (or the pseudogene TRBV3-2) and TRBJ2-7, with 10 positions matching TRBD2. The clonotype comes from a human donor in a cohort sampled during active COVID-19. The donor label of this sample is uncertain. Sequenced material: peripheral blood. CDR3 bases: TGTGCCAGCAGCTTACTAGCGGGGACCTACGAGCAGTACTTC. This codes for CASSLLAGTYEQYF.